What follows is one T cell receptor beta chain and its context. Sequencing was performed with immunoSEQ multiplex PCR; in TCRdb, only in-frame clones are kept and a portion is missing. Of more than 60,000 clones detected, roughly four fifths appear once; the ten largest clones hold over 40%. The data were taken from a study of blood T cell repertoires in COVID-19. Whole-study context: Samples of COVID-19 (acute and convalescent) were obtained from the United States, Italy and Spain. The analysed material was cDNA or gDNA that came from T cells, B-cell-depleted T cells, or PBMCs.

This CDR3 spans 14 amino acids. In germline, CDR1 is SGHRS, CDR2 YFSETQ. The J segment lost 5 bases and the V segment lost 5 bases, leaving 7 bases of the junction unmatched. The chain couples TRBV5-1 to TRBJ2-5; TRBD2 matches 9 bases. Source material: peripheral blood. The TCR originated in a human donor in a cohort sampled during active COVID-19. The CDR3 DNA follows: TGCGCCAGCAGTCCGGGACTAGCTGGCGAGACCCAGTACTTC. Translation gives CASSPGLAGETQYF.